A selection of T cell receptor beta chains follows, all from one sample in a study of shared clonotypes between healthy human individuals. Clones were read by immunoSEQ multiplex PCR, and TCRdb kept only the in-frame ones, dropping some. There are nearly 1,000,000 clones in the sample; less than 85% occur only once, and over 1.3% lies in the top ten. Sequencing used memory CD4+ T cells sorted from blood. The receptors shown here come from a man aged 18 to 30 in good health. Each CDR3 is given with its conserved first and last residue. A D gene is named only where the DNA matches it firmly. Clone size is not always given. Where it is, it says once, few, many or a class for expanded clones.

CDR3 length	clone size	D gene	J gene	V gene	CDR3 DNA	CDR3 protein
14	.	.	TRBJ1-1	TRBV5-4	TGTGCCAGCAGCTTAGGGCAGATGAACACTGAAGCTTTCTTT	CASSLGQMNTEAFF
18	many	TRBD2	TRBJ2-7	TRBV10-3	TGTGCCATCAGTCGAACTTTAGGGACTAGCGGAAGCTCCTACGAGCAGTACTTC	CAISRTLGTSGSSYEQYF
15	few	.	TRBJ2-1	TRBV11-3	TGTGCCAGCAGCCCGACGGGCGACTCCTACAATGAGCAGTTCTTC	CASSPTGDSYNEQFF
13	.	.	TRBJ1-5	TRBV14	TGTGCCAGCAGCCAAGATTTGGCAGGACCCCAGCATTTT	CASSQDLAGPQHF
13	few	TRBD1	TRBJ2-7	TRBV6-6	TGTGCCAGCAGTTTGACAGGGAACTACGAGCAGTACTTC	CASSLTGNYEQYF
15	.	.	TRBJ2-7	TRBV6-5	TGTGCCAGCAGTTCCCGGGGGCTAGGGATCTACGAGCAGTACTTC	CASSSRGLGIYEQYF
14	few	.	TRBJ1-3	TRBV11-2	TGTGCCAGCAGCTTAGAGGCCAATCGAAACACCATATATTTT	CASSLEANRNTIYF
14	once	.	TRBJ1-4	TRBV28	TGTGCCAGCAGTTCGGGACAAATTAATGAAAAACTGTTTTTT	CASSSGQINEKLFF
14	many	.	TRBJ1-1	TRBV10-3	TGTGCCATCAGTGCACAGGGCCTTAACACTGAAGCTTTCTTT	CAISAQGLNTEAFF
13	.	.	TRBJ1-2	TRBV29-1	TGCAGCGCTGAACAGGGTAGCTCCTATGGCTACACCTTC	CSAEQGSSYGYTF
14	.	.	TRBJ1-4	TRBV12-5	TGTGCTAGTAGCAAGGGGTTCACTAATGAAAAACTGTTTTTT	CASSKGFTNEKLFF
16	once	TRBD2	TRBJ2-1	TRBV5-8	TGTGCCAGCAGTCGGACTAGCGGGACTCTCTACAATGAGCAGTTCTTC	CASSRTSGTLYNEQFF
14	.	.	TRBJ1-4	TRBV6-6	TGTGCCAGCAGTTACACCCGTTCAAATGAAAAACTGTTTTTT	CASSYTRSNEKLFF
14	.	.	TRBJ1-3	TRBV6-5	TGTGCCACCGTTCCGGATGGCTCTGGAAACACCATATATTTT	CATVPDGSGNTIYF
13	few	.	TRBJ1-2	TRBV5-1	TGCGCCAGCAGCTACGGACAGAGCTATGGCTACACCTTC	CASSYGQSYGYTF
14	many	.	TRBJ2-1	TRBV6-4	TGTGCCAGCAGTGTGGCTGGCTCCTACAATGAGCAGTTCTTC	CASSVAGSYNEQFF
13	once	.	TRBJ2-3	TRBV6-6	TGTGCCAGCACTGATCGACGGCCCGATACGCAGTATTTT	CASTDRRPDTQYF
12	few	.	TRBJ1-4	TRBV30	TGTGCCTGGAGTGTACAGTGGGCAAAACTGTTTTTT	CAWSVQWAKLFF
12	.	.	TRBJ1-1	TRBV2	TGTGCCAGCAATCAAGGAAGAGGTGAAGCTTTCTTT	CASNQGRGEAFF
15	.	.	TRBJ2-6	TRBV7-2	TGTGCCAGCAGCTTAGGAGCGACTGGGGCCAACGTCCTGACTTTC	CASSLGATGANVLTF
13	.	TRBD1	TRBJ2-1	TRBV6-4	TGTGCCAGCAGTGGAGACAGGGGCCATGAGCAGTTCTTC	CASSGDRGHEQFF
15	.	.	TRBJ2-7	TRBV19	TGTGCCAGTAGTGCCCCCGGGACCGCCTCCTACGAGCAGTACTTC	CASSAPGTASYEQYF
16	once	.	TRBJ1-1	TRBV2	TGTGCCAGCAGGGAAGAATCCACAGGGTGGGCAGCTGAAGCTTTCTTT	CASREESTGWAAEAFF
16	.	.	TRBJ2-2	TRBV5-4	TGTGCCAGCAGATTCGCCGGGACAACGAACACCGGGGAGCTGTTTTTT	CASRFAGTTNTGELFF
12	.	.	TRBJ2-5	TRBV2	TGTGCCAGCAGGAGGGGCCAAGAGACCCAGTACTTC	CASRRGQETQYF
14	.	.	TRBJ1-2	TRBV5-6	TGTGCCAGCAGCTTGCAAAGCACAACCGTTGGCTACACCTTC	CASSLQSTTVGYTF
17	.	TRBD1	TRBJ1-5	TRBV5-6	TGTGCCAGCAGCTTAACCGGGACAGGGAAAAGCTATCAGCCCCAGCATTTT	CASSLTGTGKSYQPQHF
14	.	TRBD1	TRBJ1-6	TRBV30	TGTGCCTGGAGTGTAGGAGGGGGCTATTCACCCCTCCACTTT	CAWSVGGGYSPLHF
15	.	.	TRBJ1-4	TRBV5-4	TGTGCCAGCAGCTTGGACCCAACAACTAATGAAAAACTGTTTTTT	CASSLDPTTNEKLFF
15	.	.	TRBJ1-2	TRBV6-5	TGTGCCAGCAGTTACGTGTTAGAGGGGTTCTATGGCTACACCTTC	CASSYVLEGFYGYTF
14	once	.	TRBJ2-2	TRBV2	TGTGCCAGCAAAAGACTGACTAACACCGGGGAGCTGTTTTTT	CASKRLTNTGELFF
14	.	.	TRBJ2-3	TRBV6-6	TGTGCCAGCAGTGATACGTCACAACGGGATACGCAGTATTTT	CASSDTSQRDTQYF
14	.	.	TRBJ1-1	TRBV19	TGTGCCAGTAGTACCGGAGGGGCGGTCACTGAAGCTTTCTTT	CASSTGGAVTEAFF
13	.	.	TRBJ1-2	TRBV19	TGTGCCAGCGAAACAGGGATGGGCTATGGCTACACCTTC	CASETGMGYGYTF
15	.	TRBD2	TRBJ2-1	TRBV7-3	TGTGCCAGCAGCCCGGGGGGATCCCCCTACAATGAGCAGTTCTTC	CASSPGGSPYNEQFF
16	.	.	TRBJ1-6	TRBV7-9	TGTGCCAGCAGCTTAGAATGGGCAGGGCCTAATTCACCCCTCCACTTT	CASSLEWAGPNSPLHF
16	once	.	TRBJ1-4	TRBV4-1	TGCGCCAGCAGCCAAGATACCCCGGCGACTAATGAAAAACTGTTTTTT	CASSQDTPATNEKLFF
13	.	.	TRBJ1-5	TRBV2	TGTGCCAGCAGTGCTGAGGGGTATCAGCCCCAGCATTTT	CASSAEGYQPQHF
14	.	.	TRBJ2-2	TRBV10-3	TGTGCCATCAGTGAGTCTAGGAACACCGGGGAGCTGTTTTTT	CAISESRNTGELFF
13	once	TRBD1	TRBJ1-2	TRBV29-1	TGCAGCGTTGGAGGGGACAGGGGGCATGGCTACACCTTC	CSVGGDRGHGYTF
14	few	.	TRBJ2-3	TRBV18	TGTGCCAGCTCACCCCAAGGAGGCACAGATACGCAGTATTTT	CASSPQGGTDTQYF
14	.	.	TRBJ1-3	TRBV15	TGTGCCACCAGCAGAGCCGGCTCTGGAAACACCATATATTTT	CATSRAGSGNTIYF
14	many	.	TRBJ2-1	TRBV28	TGTGCCAGCAGTTTATGGGCCGGGGGCGGTGAGCAGTTCTTC	CASSLWAGGGEQFF